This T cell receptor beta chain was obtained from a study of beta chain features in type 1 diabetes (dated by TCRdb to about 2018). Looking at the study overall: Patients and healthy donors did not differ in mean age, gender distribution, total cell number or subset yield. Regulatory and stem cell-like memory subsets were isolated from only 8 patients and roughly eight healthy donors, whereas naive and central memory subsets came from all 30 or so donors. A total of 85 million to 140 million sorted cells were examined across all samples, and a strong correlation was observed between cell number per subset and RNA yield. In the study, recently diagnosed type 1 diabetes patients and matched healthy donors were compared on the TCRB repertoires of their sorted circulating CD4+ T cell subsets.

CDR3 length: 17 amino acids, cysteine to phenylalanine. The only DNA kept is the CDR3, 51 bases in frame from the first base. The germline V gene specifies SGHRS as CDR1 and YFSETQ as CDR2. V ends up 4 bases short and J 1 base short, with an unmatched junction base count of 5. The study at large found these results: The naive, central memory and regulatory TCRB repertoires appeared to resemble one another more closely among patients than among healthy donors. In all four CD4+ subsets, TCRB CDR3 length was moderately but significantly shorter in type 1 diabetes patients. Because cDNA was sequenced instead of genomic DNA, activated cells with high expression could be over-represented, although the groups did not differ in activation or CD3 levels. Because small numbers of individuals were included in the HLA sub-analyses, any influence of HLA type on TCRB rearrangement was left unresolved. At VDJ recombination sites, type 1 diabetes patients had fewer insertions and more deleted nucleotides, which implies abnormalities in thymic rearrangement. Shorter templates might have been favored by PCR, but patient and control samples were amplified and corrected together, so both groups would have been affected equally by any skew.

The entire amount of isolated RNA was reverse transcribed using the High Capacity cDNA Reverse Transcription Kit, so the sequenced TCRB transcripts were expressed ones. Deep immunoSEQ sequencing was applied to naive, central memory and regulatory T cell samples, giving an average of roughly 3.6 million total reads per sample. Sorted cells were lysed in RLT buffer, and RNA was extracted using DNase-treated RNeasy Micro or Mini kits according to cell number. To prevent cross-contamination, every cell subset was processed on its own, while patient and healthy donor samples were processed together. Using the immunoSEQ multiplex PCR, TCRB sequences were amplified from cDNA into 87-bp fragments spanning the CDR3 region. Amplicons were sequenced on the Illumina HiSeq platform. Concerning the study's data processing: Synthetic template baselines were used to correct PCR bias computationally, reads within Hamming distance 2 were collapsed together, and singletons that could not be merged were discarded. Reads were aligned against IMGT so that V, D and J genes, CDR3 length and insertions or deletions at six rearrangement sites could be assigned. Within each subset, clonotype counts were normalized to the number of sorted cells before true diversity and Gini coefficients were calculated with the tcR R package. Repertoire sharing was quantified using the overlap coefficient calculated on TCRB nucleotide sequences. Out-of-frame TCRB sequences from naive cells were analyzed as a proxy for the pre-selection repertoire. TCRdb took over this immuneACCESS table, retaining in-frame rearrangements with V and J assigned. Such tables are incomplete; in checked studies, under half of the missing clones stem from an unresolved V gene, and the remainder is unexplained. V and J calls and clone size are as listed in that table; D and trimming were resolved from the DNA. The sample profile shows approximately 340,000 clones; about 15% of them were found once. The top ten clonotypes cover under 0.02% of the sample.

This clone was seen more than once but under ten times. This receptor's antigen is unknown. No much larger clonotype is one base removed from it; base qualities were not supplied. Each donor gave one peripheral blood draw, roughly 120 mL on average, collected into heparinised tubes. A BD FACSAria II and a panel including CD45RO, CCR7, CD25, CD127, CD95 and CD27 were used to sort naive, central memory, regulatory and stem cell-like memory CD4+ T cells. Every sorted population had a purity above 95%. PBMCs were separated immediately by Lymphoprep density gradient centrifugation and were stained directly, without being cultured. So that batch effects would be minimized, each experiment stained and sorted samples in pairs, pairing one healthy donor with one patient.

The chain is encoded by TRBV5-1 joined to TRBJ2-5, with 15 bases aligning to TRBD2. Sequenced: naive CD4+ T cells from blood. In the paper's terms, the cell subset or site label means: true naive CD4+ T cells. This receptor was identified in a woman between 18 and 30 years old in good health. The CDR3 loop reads CASSNGLAGGVQETQYF. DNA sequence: TGCGCCAGCAGCAACGGACTAGCGGGAGGGGTCCAAGAGACCCAGTACTTC.